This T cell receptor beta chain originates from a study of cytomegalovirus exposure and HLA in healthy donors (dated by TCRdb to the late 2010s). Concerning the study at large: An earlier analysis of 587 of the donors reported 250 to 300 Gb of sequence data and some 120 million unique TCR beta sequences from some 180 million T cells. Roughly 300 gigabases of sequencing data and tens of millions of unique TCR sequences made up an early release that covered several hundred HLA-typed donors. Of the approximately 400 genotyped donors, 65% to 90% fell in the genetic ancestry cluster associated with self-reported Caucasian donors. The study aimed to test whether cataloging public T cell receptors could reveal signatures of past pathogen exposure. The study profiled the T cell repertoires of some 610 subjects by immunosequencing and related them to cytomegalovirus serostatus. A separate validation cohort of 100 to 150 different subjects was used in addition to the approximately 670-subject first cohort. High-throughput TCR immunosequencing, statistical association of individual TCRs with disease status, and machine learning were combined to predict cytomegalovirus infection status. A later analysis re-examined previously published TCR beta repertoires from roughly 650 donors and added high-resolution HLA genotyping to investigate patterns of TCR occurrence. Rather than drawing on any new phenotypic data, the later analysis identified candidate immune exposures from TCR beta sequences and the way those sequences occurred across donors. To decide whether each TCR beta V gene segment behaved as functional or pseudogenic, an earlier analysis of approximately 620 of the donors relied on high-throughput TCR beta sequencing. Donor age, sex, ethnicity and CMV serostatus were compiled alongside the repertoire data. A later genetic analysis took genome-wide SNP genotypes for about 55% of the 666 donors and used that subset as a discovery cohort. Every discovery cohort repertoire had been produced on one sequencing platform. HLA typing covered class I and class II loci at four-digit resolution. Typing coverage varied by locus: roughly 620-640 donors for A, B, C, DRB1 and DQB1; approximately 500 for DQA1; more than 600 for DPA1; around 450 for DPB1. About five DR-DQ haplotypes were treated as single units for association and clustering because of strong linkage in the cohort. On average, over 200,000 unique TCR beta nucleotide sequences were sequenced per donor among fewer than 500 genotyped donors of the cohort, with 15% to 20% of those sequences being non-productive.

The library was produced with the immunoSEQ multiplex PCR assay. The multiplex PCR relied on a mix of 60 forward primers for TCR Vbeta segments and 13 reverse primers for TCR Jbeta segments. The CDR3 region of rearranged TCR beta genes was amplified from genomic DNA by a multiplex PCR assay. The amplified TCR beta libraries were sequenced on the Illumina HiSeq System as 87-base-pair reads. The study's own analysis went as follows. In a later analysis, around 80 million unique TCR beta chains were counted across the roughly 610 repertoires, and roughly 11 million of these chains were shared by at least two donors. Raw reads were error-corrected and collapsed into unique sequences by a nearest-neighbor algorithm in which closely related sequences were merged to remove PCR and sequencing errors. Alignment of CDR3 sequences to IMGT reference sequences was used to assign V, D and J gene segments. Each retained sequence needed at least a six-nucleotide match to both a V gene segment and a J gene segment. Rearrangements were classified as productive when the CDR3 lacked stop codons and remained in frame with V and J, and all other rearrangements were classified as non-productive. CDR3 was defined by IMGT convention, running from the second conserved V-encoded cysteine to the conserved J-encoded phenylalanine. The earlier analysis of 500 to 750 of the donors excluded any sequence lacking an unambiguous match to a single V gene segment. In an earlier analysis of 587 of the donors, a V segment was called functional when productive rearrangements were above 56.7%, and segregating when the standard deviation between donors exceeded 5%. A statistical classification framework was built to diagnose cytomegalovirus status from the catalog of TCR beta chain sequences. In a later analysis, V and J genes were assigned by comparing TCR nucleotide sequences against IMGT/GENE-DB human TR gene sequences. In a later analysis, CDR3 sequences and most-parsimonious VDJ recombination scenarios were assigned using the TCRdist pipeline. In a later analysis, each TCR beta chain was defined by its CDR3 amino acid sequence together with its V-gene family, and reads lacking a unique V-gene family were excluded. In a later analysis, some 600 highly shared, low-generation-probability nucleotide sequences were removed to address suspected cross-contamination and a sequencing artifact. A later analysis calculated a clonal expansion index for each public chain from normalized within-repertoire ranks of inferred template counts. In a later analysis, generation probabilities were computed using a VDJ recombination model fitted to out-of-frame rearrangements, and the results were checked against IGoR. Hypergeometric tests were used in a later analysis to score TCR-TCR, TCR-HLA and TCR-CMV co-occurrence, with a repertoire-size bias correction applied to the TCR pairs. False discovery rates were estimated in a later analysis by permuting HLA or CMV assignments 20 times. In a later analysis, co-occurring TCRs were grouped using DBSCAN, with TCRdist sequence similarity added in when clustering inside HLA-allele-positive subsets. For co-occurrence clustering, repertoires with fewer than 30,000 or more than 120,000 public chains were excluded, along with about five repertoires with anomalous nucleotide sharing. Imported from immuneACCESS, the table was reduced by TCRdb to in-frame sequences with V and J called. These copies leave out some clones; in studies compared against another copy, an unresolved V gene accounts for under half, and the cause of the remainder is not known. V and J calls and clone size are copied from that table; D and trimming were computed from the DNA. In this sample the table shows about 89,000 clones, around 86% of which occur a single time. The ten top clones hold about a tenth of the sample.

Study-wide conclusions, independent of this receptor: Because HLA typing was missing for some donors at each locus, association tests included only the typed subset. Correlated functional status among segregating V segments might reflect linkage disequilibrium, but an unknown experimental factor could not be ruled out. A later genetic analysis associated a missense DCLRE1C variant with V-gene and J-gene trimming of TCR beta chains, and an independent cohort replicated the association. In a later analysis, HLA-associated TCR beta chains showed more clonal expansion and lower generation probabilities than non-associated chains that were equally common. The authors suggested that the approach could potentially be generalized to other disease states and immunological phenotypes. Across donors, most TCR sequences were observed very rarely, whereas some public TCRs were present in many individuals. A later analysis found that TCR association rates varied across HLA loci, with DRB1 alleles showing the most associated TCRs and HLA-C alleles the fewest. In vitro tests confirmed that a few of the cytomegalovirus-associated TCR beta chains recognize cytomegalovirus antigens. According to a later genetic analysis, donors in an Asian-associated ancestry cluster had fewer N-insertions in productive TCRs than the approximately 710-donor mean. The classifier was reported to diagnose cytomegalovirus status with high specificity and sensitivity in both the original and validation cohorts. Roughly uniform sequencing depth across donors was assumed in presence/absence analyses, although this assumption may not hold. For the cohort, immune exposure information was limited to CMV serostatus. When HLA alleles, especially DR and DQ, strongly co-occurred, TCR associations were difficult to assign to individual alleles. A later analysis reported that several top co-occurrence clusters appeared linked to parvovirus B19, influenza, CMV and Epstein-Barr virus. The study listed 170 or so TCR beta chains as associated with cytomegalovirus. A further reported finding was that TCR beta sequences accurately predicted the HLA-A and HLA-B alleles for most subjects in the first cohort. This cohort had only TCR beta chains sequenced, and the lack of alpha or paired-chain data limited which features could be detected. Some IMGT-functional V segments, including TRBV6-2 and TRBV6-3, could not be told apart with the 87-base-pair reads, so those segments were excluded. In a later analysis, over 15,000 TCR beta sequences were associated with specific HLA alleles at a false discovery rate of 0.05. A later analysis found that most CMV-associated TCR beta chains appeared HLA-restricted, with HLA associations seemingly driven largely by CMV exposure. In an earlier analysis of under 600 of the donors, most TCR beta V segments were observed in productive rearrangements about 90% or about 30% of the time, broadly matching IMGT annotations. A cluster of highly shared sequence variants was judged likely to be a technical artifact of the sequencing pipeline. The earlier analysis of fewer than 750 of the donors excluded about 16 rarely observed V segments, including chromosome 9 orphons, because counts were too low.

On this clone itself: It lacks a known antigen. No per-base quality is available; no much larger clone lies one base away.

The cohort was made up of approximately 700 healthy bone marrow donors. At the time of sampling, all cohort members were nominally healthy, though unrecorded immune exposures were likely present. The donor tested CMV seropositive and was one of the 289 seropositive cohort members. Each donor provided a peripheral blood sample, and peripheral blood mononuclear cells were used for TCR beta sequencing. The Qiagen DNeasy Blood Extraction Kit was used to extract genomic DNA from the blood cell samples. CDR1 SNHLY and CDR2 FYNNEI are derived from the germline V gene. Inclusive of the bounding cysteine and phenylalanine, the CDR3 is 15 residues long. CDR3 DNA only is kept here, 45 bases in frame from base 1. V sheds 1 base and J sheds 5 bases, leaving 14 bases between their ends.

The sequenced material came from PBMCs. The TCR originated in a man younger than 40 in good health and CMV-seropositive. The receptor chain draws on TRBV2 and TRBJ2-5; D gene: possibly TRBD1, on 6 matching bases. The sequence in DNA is TGTGCCAGCAGTGAAGATAGCGTGAGGGGGGAGACCCAGTACTTC. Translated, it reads CASSEDSVRGETQYF.